This TCR beta chain was obtained from a study of blood T cell repertoires in COVID-19. In the original workflow: The assay estimated nucleated cells by amplifying reference gene primers. This table comes from immunoSEQ multiplex PCR, and its TCRdb copy is limited to in-frame clones, with some not included. V and J calls and clone size are given by that table; D and trimming were obtained from the DNA. The data show tens of thousands of clones, 84% seen once. The CDR3 totals 17 residues. J lost 5 bases, V lost 1 base, and 11 bases had no gene match. Per germline, CDR1 KGHSH and CDR2 LQKENI. Sequencing input: peripheral blood. The chain joins TRBV18 to TRBJ2-5, with TRBD2 identical over 9 bases. The receptor comes from a human donor in a cohort sampled during active COVID-19. The chain's CDR3 is CASSPLGLAGTGETQYF. CDR3 DNA sequence: TGTGCCAGCTCACCACTCGGGCTAGCGGGGACCGGGGAGACCCAGTACTTC.